The subject of this entry is one TCR beta chain. The donor cohort consisted entirely of Caucasian adults residing in Nashville, Tennessee. For sorted subsets, 150 to 250 ng DNA per replicate equaled around 28,000 T cell genomes. Assay: immunoSEQ multiplex PCR; the TCRdb copy retains only in-frame clones and omits some. The sample contains roughly 1,100,000 clones, about 77% of which appear only once. Trimming shortened V by 3 bases and J by 3 bases, and 11 bases separated the two germline ends. CDR1 and CDR2 from the germline V gene are SEHNR and FQNEAQ (reference sequence). The CDR3 covers 15 residues. These data originate in a study of shared clonotypes between healthy human individuals. Overall study context: The study drew on two women and a few men aged 18 to 49 as donors.

This chain joins TRBV7-9 and TRBJ1-4, with D possibly matching TRBD1 (5 bases). The sequencing sample was made of memory CD4+ T cells sorted from blood. Indicated subset: CD45RA-negative fraction. The sequence came from a man aged 18 to 35 in good health. The chain's CDR3 is CASSFEGLANEKLFF. The CDR3 DNA is TGTGCCAGCAGCTTCGAGGGGCTAGCTAATGAAAAACTGTTTTTT.